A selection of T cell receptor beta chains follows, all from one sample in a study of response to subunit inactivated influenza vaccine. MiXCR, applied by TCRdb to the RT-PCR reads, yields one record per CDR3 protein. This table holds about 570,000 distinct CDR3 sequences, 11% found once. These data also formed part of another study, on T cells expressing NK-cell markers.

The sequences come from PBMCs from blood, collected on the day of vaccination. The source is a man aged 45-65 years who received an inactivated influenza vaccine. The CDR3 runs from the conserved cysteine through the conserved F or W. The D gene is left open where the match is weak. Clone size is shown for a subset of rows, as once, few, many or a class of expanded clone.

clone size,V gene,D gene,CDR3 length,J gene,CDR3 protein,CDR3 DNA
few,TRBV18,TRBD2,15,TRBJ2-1,CASSPFIAGADEQFF,TGTGCCAGCTCACCATTTATAGCGGGAGCGGATGAGCAGTTCTTC
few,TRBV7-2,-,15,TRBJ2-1,CASSPGGQSYNEQFF,TGTGCCAGCAGCCCGGGCGGGCAGTCCTACAATGAGCAGTTCTTC
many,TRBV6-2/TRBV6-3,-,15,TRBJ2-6,CASKGPKAGANVLTF,TGTGCCAGCAAGGGGCCAAAGGCTGGGGCCAACGTCCTGACTTTC
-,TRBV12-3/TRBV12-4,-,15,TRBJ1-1,CASSPGANSDTEAFF,TGTGCCAGCAGTCCGGGGGCCAACAGTGACACTGAAGCTTTCTTT
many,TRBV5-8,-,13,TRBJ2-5,CATQGRAGETQYF,TGTGCCACCCAAGGAAGGGCGGGGGAGACCCAGTACTTC
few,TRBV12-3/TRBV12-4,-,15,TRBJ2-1,CASSFFPNSYNEQFF,TGTGCCAGCAGTTTCTTCCCTAACTCCTACAATGAGCAGTTCTTC
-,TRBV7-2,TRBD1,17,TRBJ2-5,CASSFGTGGGGQETQYF,TGTGCCAGCAGCTTCGGGACAGGGGGCGGGGGGCAAGAGACCCAGTACTTC
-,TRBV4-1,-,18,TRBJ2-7,CASSQVKGRGILLYEQYF,TGCGCCAGCAGCCAAGTAAAAGGCAGGGGCATACTCCTGTACGAGCAGTACTTC
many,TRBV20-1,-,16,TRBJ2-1,CSARSYGSLTYNEQFF,TGCAGTGCTAGAAGTTACGGGAGCCTTACCTACAATGAGCAGTTCTTC
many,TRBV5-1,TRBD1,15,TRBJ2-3,CASSLSGTGYDTQYF,TGCGCCAGCAGCCTCTCCGGGACAGGGTACGATACGCAGTATTTT
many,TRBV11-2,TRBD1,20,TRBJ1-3,CASSYPGQGPRRSSGNTIYF,TGTGCCAGCAGCTACCCGGGACAGGGGCCGAGAAGAAGCTCTGGAAACACCATATATTTT
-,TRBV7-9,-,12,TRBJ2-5,CASSFVPETQYF,TGTGCCAGCAGCTTCGTTCCAGAGACCCAGTACTTC
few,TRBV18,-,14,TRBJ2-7,CASSQTASGDEQYF,TGTGCCAGCTCCCAGACAGCTTCTGGGGACGAGCAGTACTTC
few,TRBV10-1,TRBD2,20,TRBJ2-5,CASSDTLPGTSGGAQETQYF,TGCGCCAGCAGTGACACTCTCCCCGGGACTAGCGGGGGGGCCCAAGAGACCCAGTACTTC
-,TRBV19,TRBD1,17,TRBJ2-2,CASSIEAGGMGTGELFF,TGTGCCAGTAGTATTGAGGCAGGGGGCATGGGCACCGGGGAGCTGTTTTTT
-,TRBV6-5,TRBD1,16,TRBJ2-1,CASSYSTGGSYNEQFF,TGTGCCAGCAGTTACTCGACAGGGGGCTCCTACAATGAGCAGTTCTTC
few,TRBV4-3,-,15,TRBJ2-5,CASSQDLNLQETQYF,TGCGCCAGCAGCCAAGATCTTAACTTACAAGAGACCCAGTACTTC
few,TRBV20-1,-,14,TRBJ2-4,CSARRGEGGNIQYF,TGCAGTGCTAGAAGGGGCGAGGGGGGCAACATTCAGTACTTC
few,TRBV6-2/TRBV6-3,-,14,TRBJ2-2,CASTNYGVTGELFF,TGTGCCAGCACCAATTATGGGGTCACCGGGGAGCTGTTTTTT
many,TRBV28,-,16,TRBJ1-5,CASSLPGKHTGQPQHF,TGTGCCAGCAGTTTACCGGGGAAGCACACAGGCCAGCCCCAGCATTTT
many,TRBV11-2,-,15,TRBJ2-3,CASSLGLLTVDTQYF,TGTGCCAGCAGCTTAGGGTTACTGACCGTAGATACGCAGTATTTT
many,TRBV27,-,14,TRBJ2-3,CASSLGGLRDTQYF,TGTGCCAGCAGTTTGGGGGGGCTACGAGATACGCAGTATTTT
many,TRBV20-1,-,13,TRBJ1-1,CSARDSRVGEAFF,TGCAGTGCTAGAGATAGCAGGGTCGGTGAAGCTTTCTTT
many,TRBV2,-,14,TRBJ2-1,CASSESGAYNEQFF,TGTGCCAGCAGTGAGTCCGGGGCCTACAATGAGCAGTTCTTC
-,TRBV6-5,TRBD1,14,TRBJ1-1,CASSYSVGDRRTYF,TGTGCCAGCAGTTACTCTGTTGGGGACAGGCGGACCTACTTT
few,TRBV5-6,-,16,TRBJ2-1,CASSLVTRSSYNEQFF,TGTGCCAGCAGCTTGGTAACTAGGAGCTCCTACAATGAGCAGTTCTTC
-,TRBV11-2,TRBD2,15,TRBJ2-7,CASSGIRDYSYEQYF,TGTGCCAGCAGCGGAATCCGGGACTACTCCTACGAGCAGTACTTC
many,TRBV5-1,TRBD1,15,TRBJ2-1,CASSPDREPYNEQFF,TGCGCCAGCAGCCCGGACAGGGAGCCCTACAATGAGCAGTTCTTC
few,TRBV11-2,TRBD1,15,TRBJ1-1,CASSQTQGAGTEAFF,TGTGCCAGCAGCCAGACACAGGGGGCTGGCACTGAAGCTTTCTTT
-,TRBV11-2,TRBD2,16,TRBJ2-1,CASRGASGSRQGEQFF,TGTGCCAGCAGGGGCGCTAGCGGGAGTCGTCAGGGTGAGCAGTTCTTC
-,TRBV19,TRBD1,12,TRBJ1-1,CATSWAGGEAFF,TGTGCCACCTCCTGGGCAGGGGGAGAAGCTTTCTTT
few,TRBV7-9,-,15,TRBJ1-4,CASIKIGSTVEKLFF,TGTGCCAGCATCAAAATTGGCTCCACAGTTGAAAAACTGTTTTTT
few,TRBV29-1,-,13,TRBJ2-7,CSVLPGDSYEQYF,TGCAGCGTTCTTCCAGGAGACTCCTACGAGCAGTACTTC
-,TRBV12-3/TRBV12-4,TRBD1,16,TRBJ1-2,CASSLRDRGSNYGYTF,TGTGCCAGCAGTTTGCGGGACAGGGGCTCTAACTATGGCTACACCTTC
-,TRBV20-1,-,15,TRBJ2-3,CSARGGATPTDTQYF,TGCAGTGCTAGAGGGGGGGCCACCCCCACAGATACGCAGTATTTT
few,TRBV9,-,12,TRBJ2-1,CASSVFEGEQFF,TGTGCCAGCAGCGTGTTCGAGGGTGAGCAGTTCTTC
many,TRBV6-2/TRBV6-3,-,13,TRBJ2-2,CASSYGAPGELFF,TGTGCCAGCAGTTACGGCGCCCCCGGGGAGCTGTTTTTT
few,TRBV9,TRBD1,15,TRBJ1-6,CASTAGGDYNSPLHF,TGTGCCAGCACTGCAGGGGGGGATTATAATTCACCCCTCCACTTT
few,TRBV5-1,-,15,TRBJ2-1,CASSQLPDGYNEQFF,TGCGCCAGCAGCCAGCTACCGGACGGCTACAATGAGCAGTTCTTC
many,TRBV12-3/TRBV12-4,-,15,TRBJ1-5,CASSLGTDSNQPQHF,TGTGCCAGCAGCCTGGGGACTGATAGCAATCAGCCCCAGCATTTT
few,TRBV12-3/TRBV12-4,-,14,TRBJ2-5,CASSLINSGETQYF,TGTGCCAGCAGCCTAATTAACTCTGGTGAGACCCAGTACTTC
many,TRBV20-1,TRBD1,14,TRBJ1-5,CSASRGNSNQPQHF,TGCAGTGCTTCCAGGGGGAATAGCAATCAGCCCCAGCATTTT
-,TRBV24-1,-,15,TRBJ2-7,CATSDSGRGKDEQYF,TGTGCCACCAGTGATTCCGGCAGGGGAAAAGACGAGCAGTACTTC
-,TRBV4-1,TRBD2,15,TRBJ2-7,CASSQDGGVWYEQYF,TGCGCCAGCAGCCAAGATGGGGGGGTATGGTACGAGCAGTACTTC
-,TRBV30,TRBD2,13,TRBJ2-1,CARNSGRVNEQFF,TGTGCCCGAAATAGCGGGAGAGTCAATGAGCAGTTCTTC
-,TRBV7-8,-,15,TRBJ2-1,CASSFGTLTYNEQFF,TGTGCCAGCAGCTTTGGGACTCTGACCTACAATGAGCAGTTCTTC